This T cell receptor (beta chain) is from a study of cytomegalovirus exposure and HLA in healthy donors (TCRdb year 2017). Regarding the research as a whole: In an earlier analysis of approximately 640 of the donors, approximately 300 Gb of sequence data and 117 million unique TCR beta sequences from 180 million or so T cells were reported. An early release that covered about 640 HLA-typed donors contained approximately 290 gigabases of sequencing data and tens of millions of unique TCR sequences. Of the roughly 400 genotyped donors, 81% fell in the genetic ancestry cluster associated with self-reported Caucasian donors. The study was designed to test whether signatures of past pathogen exposure could be identified by cataloging public T cell receptors. The T cell repertoires of roughly 660 subjects were profiled by immunosequencing and related to cytomegalovirus serostatus. Along with the roughly 700-subject first cohort, a separate validation cohort of approximately 110 different subjects was used. The study combined high-throughput TCR immunosequencing, statistical association of individual TCRs with disease status, and machine learning to predict cytomegalovirus infection status. To study patterns of TCR occurrence, a later analysis re-analyzed previously published TCR beta repertoires from under 750 donors and added high-resolution HLA genotyping. The later analysis used no new phenotypic data to find candidate immune exposures, relying instead on TCR beta sequences and their occurrence across donors. To decide whether each TCR beta V gene segment behaved as functional or pseudogenic, an earlier analysis of approximately 620 of the donors relied on high-throughput TCR beta sequencing. Alongside the repertoire data, information on donor age, sex, ethnicity and CMV serostatus was compiled. In a later genetic analysis, genome-wide SNP genotypes for about three fifths of the roughly 670 donors were used, and that subset was treated as a discovery cohort. All discovery cohort repertoires had been generated on a single sequencing platform. HLA typing covered class I and class II loci at four-digit resolution. Typing coverage varied by locus: 629-630 donors for A, B, C, DRB1 and DQB1; around 560 for DQA1; nearly 610 for DPA1; around 450 for DPB1. Four to six DR-DQ haplotypes were handled as single units for association and clustering, since linkage in the cohort was strong. Across some 400 genotyped donors of the cohort, an average of about 240,000 unique TCR beta nucleotide sequences per donor were sequenced, and around 19% of those sequences were non-productive.

The library was generated by the immunoSEQ multiplex PCR assay. The multiplex PCR relied on a mix of 60 forward primers for TCR Vbeta segments and 13 reverse primers for TCR Jbeta segments. The CDR3 region of rearranged TCR beta genes was amplified from genomic DNA by a multiplex PCR assay. Amplified TCR beta libraries were sequenced as 87-base-pair reads on the Illumina HiSeq System. Per the source publication's procedure: In a later analysis, tens of millions of unique TCR beta chains were counted across the approximately 640 repertoires, and approximately 11 million of these chains were shared by at least two donors. A nearest-neighbor algorithm error-corrected the raw reads and collapsed the reads into unique sequences, merging closely related sequences to remove PCR and sequencing errors. V, D and J gene segments were assigned by aligning CDR3 sequences to IMGT reference sequences. Each retained sequence needed at least a six-nucleotide match to both a V gene segment and a J gene segment. Rearrangements were classified as productive when the CDR3 lacked stop codons and remained in frame with V and J, and all other rearrangements were classified as non-productive. CDR3 was defined by IMGT convention, running from the second conserved V-encoded cysteine to the conserved J-encoded phenylalanine. The earlier analysis of 587 of the donors excluded sequences that lacked an unambiguous match to a single V gene segment. In an earlier analysis of approximately 590 of the donors, V segments were called functional above 56.7% productive rearrangements and were called segregating when the between-donor standard deviation exceeded 5%. To diagnose cytomegalovirus status from the catalog of TCR beta chain sequences, a statistical classification framework was built. In a later analysis, V and J genes were assigned by comparing TCR nucleotide sequences against IMGT/GENE-DB human TR gene sequences. A later analysis assigned CDR3 sequences and most-parsimonious VDJ recombination scenarios with the TCRdist pipeline. In a later analysis, each TCR beta chain was defined by its CDR3 amino acid sequence together with its V-gene family, and reads lacking a unique V-gene family were excluded. A later analysis removed 550 to 650 highly shared, low-generation-probability nucleotide sequences to deal with suspected cross-contamination and a sequencing artifact. In a later analysis, a clonal expansion index for each public chain was calculated from normalized within-repertoire ranks of inferred template counts. A later analysis computed generation probabilities with a VDJ recombination model fitted to out-of-frame rearrangements, and checked the results against IGoR. A later analysis scored TCR-TCR, TCR-HLA and TCR-CMV co-occurrence with hypergeometric tests, applying a repertoire-size bias correction to TCR pairs. To estimate false discovery rates, a later analysis permuted the HLA or CMV assignments 20 times. A later analysis grouped co-occurring TCRs with DBSCAN, adding TCRdist sequence similarity when clustering within HLA-allele-positive subsets. For co-occurrence clustering, repertoires with fewer than 30,000 or more than 120,000 public chains were excluded, along with four or five repertoires with anomalous nucleotide sharing. Imported from immuneACCESS, the table was reduced by TCRdb to in-frame sequences with V and J called. These copies leave out some clones; in studies compared against another copy, an unresolved V gene accounts for under half, and the cause of the remainder is not known. D and trimming come from the DNA, and the V and J calls and clone size come from that table. This sample has about 180,000 clones in its table, and roughly 79% of those were observed once. The biggest ten clones account for roughly 4.4% of the sample.

The full study reports these points: The sequencing pipeline was judged likely to have produced a cluster of highly shared sequence variants as a technical artifact. Across donors, most TCR sequences were observed very rarely, whereas some public TCRs were present in many individuals. Specific HLA alleles were associated with more than 15,000 TCR beta sequences at a false discovery rate of 0.05 in a later analysis. Correlated functional status among segregating V segments might be attributable to linkage disequilibrium, but an unknown experimental factor could not be ruled out. In the study, 164 TCR beta chains were listed as associated with cytomegalovirus. An association between a missense DCLRE1C variant and V-gene and J-gene trimming of TCR beta chains was found in a later genetic analysis and replicated in an independent cohort. A further reported finding was that TCR beta sequences accurately predicted the HLA-A and HLA-B alleles for most subjects in the first cohort. Broadly in line with IMGT annotations, most TCR beta V segments showed up in productive rearrangements about 87% or about 30% of the time in an earlier analysis of several hundred of the donors. A later analysis found that TCR association rates varied across HLA loci, with DRB1 alleles showing the most associated TCRs and HLA-C alleles the fewest. Because the 87-base-pair reads could not distinguish some IMGT-functional V segments, including TRBV6-2 and TRBV6-3, those segments were excluded. Because HLA typing was unavailable for some donors at each locus, only the typed subset was used in association tests. In a later genetic analysis, fewer N-insertions in productive TCRs were reported among donors in an Asian-associated ancestry cluster than the roughly 710-donor mean. The earlier analysis of approximately 590 of the donors excluded approximately 15 rarely observed V segments, including chromosome 9 orphons, because counts were too low. When HLA alleles, especially DR and DQ, strongly co-occurred, attributing TCR associations to individual alleles was difficult. Most CMV-associated TCR beta chains appeared to be HLA-restricted in a later analysis, and the HLA associations seemed to be driven largely by CMV exposure. Cytomegalovirus status was reported to be diagnosed by the classifier with high specificity and sensitivity in both the original and validation cohorts. A later analysis found that HLA-associated TCR beta chains were more clonally expanded and had lower generation probabilities than equally common non-associated chains. Sequencing depth was assumed to be roughly uniform across donors in the presence/absence analyses, though that assumption may not hold. Immune exposure information for the cohort was limited to CMV serostatus. In vitro tests confirmed that a few of the cytomegalovirus-associated TCR beta chains recognize cytomegalovirus antigens. The authors suggested that the approach could potentially be extended to other disease states and immunological phenotypes. In a later analysis, several top co-occurrence clusters were reported to appear linked to parvovirus B19, influenza, CMV and Epstein-Barr virus. In this cohort, only TCR beta chains were sequenced, and detectable features were limited by the absence of alpha or paired-chain data.

As encoded in the germline V gene (reference sequence), CDR1 is LNHDA while CDR2 is SQIVND. The V and J ends are trimmed by 6 bases and 3 bases, leaving 14 bases between them. The CDR3 sequence holds 14 residues, the cysteine and phenylalanine included. Only the CDR3 DNA is retained, 42 bases long and in frame from the first base. As to this clone: Its antigen is not yet known. The record has no base qualities; no much larger clone is one base away.

The cohort comprised 710 or so healthy bone marrow donors. Cohort members were all nominally healthy when sampled, although unrecorded immune exposures were likely present. The donor tested CMV seropositive and was one of the 289 seropositive cohort members. A peripheral blood sample was collected from each donor, and TCR beta sequencing was performed on peripheral blood mononuclear cells. The Qiagen DNeasy Blood Extraction Kit was used to extract genomic DNA from the blood cell samples. The specimen was PBMCs. The rearranged chain carries TRBV19 and TRBJ1-1, and TRBD1 may be the D gene, going by 5 matching bases. The TCR comes from a young woman in good health and CMV-seropositive. Read as DNA, the sequence is TGTGCCAGTAGGAACAGGTTGGATGACACTGAAGCTTTCTTT. It translates to CASRNRLDDTEAFF.